This TCR beta chain was profiled in a study of immune evolution from preneoplasia to lung adenocarcinoma. Between about 2014 and 2018, patients underwent resection in Japan or China. Histologic diagnosis was independently verified by two lung pathologists. After pathologic assessment, macro-dissection selected premalignant or tumor cells for extraction. Study-level results: Normal lung had highest clonality; later lesions appeared denser, more diverse.

Comments on this clone: No antigen is known for it.

Assay: immunoSEQ multiplex PCR; the TCRdb copy retains only in-frame clones and omits some. The profile shows around 2,500 clones, approximately 82% of them singletons. Sequenced sample: FFPE atypical adenomatous hyperplasia tissue from the lung. The subset: atypical adenomatous hyperplasia (AAH), lung preneoplasia. The clonotype comes from a person between 70 and 80 years old with lung adenocarcinoma.

The CDR3 DNA reads as TGTGCCAGCAGCCCAGAATACCAGACTTTCGGGCAGTACTTC. Protein: CASSPEYQTFGQYF. The V call is TRBV7-9, the J call TRBJ2-7; D gene uncertain. The CDR3 is made up of 14 amino acids. The germline gives CDR1 SEHNR, CDR2 FQNEAQ (reference sequence). The V end was cut by 5 bases, the J end by 9 bases, with 20 bases between.